The T cell receptor beta chain under discussion was sequenced for a study of blood T cell repertoires in COVID-19. Study overall: The study drew acute and convalescent COVID-19 samples from the United States, Italy and Spain.

Authors' data handling: Amplifying reference gene primers gave estimates of nucleated cell counts. The assay was immunoSEQ multiplex PCR, and TCRdb's table has in-frame clones only and misses some. The D gene and trimming were derived from the DNA, and the V and J assignments and clone size from that table. The sample has approximately 330,000 clones; 70% to 90% are singletons. With 0 bases clipped from V and 6 bases from J, the junction kept 9 bases outside the gene matches. The CDR3 contains 16 residues. CDR1 and CDR2 (germline): MGHRA, YSYEKL. This sequence joins TRBV4-1 and TRBJ1-2; 8 bases line up with TRBD1. The sequencing sample was made of peripheral blood. The receptor was isolated from a woman between 50 and 59 years old with active or convalescent COVID-19. The CDR3 loop is CASSQDRGQGANGYTF. In nucleotides, the CDR3 is TGCGCCAGCAGCCAAGACCGGGGGCAGGGGGCTAATGGCTACACCTTC.